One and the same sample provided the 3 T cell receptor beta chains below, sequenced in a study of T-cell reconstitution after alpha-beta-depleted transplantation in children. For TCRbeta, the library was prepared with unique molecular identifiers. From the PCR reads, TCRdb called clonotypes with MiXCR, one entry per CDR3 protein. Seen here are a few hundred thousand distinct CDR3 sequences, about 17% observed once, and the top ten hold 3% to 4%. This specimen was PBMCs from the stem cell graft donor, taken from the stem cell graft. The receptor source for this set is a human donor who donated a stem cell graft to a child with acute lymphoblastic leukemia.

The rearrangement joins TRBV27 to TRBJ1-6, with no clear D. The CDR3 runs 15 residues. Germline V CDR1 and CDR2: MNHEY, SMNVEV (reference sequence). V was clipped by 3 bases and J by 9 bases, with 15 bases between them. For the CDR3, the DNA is TGTGCCAGCAGTTTTGTGGCCTCGGGTAGTTCACCCCTCCACTTT. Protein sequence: CASSFVASGSSPLHF.

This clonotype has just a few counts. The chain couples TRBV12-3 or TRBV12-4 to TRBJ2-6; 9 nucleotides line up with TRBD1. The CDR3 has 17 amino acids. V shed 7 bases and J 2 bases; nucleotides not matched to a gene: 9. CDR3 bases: TGTGCCAGCACCTATGACAGGGGGTACCCTGGGGCCAACGTCCTGACTTTC. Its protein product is CASTYDRGYPGANVLTF.

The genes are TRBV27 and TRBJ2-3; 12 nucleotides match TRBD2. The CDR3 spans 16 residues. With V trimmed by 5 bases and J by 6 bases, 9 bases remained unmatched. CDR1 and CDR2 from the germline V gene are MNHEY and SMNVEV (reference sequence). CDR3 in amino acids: CASSPWTSGTPDTQYF. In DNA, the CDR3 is TGTGCCAGCAGTCCATGGACTAGCGGGACACCCGATACGCAGTATTTT.